A few counts support the clone carrying this T cell receptor (beta chain). The antigen is unknown. 5'RACE primed at constant segments yielded TCR alpha and TCR beta cDNA libraries bearing sample barcodes and UMIs. TCRdb analysed the 5' RACE reads with MiXCR anew, one entry per CDR3 protein. The sample yields about 180,000 distinct CDR3 sequences, roughly 20% seen once. This sample was included in a study of T-cell memory formation after mild COVID-19. The wider study: Clusters of TCRs were largely donor specific. The study's findings and limits: What remained unconfirmed was the SARS-CoV-2 specificity of second-wave clones peaking on day 37. Clones contracting over day 15 to 85 were CD4/CD8 balanced, with later expanders leaning CD4+.

The CDR3 consists of 21 residues. Germline values: CDR1 SGHVS, CDR2 FNYEAQ. Trimming pared 6 bases from V and 0 bases from J, leaving 29 bases between. The TCR sequence derives from a man between 18 and 29 years old who had mild COVID-19 (a few samples of this study predate the infection). Cell type and time point are not known. The specimen was PBMCs or a T cell subset sorted from them (not recorded which). The chain employs TRBV7-6 and TRBJ2-2, with D perhaps matching TRBD1 or TRBD2 (6 bases each). The CDR3 DNA is TGTGCCAGCAGTCGAACCCCGTTGGGAGGTGGGGGGCGATCGAACACCGGGGAGCTGTTTTTT. It yields the protein CASSRTPLGGGGRSNTGELFF.